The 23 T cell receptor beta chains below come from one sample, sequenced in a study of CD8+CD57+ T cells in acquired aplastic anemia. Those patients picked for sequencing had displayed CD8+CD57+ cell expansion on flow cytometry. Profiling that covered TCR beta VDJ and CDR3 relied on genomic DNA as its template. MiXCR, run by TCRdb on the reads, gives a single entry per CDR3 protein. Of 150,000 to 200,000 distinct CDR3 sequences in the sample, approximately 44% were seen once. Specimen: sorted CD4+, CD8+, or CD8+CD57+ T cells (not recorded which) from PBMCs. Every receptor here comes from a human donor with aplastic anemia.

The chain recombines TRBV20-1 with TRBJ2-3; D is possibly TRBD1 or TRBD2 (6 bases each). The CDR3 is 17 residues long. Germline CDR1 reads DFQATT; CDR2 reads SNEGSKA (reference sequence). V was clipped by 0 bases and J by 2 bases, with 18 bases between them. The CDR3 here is CSAREWGAWGFTDTQYF. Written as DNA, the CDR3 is TGCAGTGCTAGAGAATGGGGGGCGTGGGGATTCACAGATACGCAGTATTTT.

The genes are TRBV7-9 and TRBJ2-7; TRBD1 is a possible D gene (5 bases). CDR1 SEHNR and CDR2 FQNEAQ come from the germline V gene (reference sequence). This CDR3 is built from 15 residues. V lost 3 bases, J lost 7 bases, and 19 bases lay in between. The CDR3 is CASSLGQGRTMEQYF. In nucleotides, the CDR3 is TGTGCCAGCAGCTTGGGCCAGGGCCGTACGATGGAGCAGTACTTC. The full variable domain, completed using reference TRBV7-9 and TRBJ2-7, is DTGVSQNPRHKITKRGQNVTFRCDPISEHNRLYWYRQTLGQGPEFLTYFQNEAQLEKSRLLSDRFSAERPKGSFSTLEIQRTEQGDSAMYLCASSLGQGRTMEQYFGPGTRLTVT.

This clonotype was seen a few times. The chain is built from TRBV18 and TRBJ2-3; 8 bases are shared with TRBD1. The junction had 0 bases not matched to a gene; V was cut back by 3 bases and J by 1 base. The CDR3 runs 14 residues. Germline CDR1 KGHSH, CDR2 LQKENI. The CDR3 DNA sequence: TGTGCCAGCTCACCGGGACAGGGCACAGATACGCAGTATTTT. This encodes CASSPGQGTDTQYF.

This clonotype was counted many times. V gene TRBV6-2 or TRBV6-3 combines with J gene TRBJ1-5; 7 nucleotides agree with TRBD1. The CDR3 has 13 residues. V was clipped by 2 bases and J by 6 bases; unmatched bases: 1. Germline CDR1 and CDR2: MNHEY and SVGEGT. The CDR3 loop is CASSYTGVQPQHF. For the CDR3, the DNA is TGTGCCAGCAGTTACACAGGGGTTCAGCCCCAGCATTTT.

This CDR3 is CATSRTQGQGLSYEQYF. Written as DNA, the CDR3 is TGTGCCACCAGCAGGACCCAGGGACAGGGACTCTCCTACGAGCAGTACTTC. V and J are TRBV15 and TRBJ2-7, with TRBD1 identical over 9 bases. V was pared by 3 bases and J by 0 bases, with 9 bases of the junction left unmatched. Per the germline V gene, CDR1 is LNHNV and CDR2 is YYDKDF (reference sequence). The CDR3 extends over 17 amino acids.

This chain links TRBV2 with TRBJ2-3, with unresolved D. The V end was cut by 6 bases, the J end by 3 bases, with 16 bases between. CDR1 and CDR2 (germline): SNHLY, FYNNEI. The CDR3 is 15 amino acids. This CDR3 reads CASRTNSGLTDTQYF. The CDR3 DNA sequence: TGTGCCAGCAGAACGAACAGTGGGTTAACAGATACGCAGTATTTT.

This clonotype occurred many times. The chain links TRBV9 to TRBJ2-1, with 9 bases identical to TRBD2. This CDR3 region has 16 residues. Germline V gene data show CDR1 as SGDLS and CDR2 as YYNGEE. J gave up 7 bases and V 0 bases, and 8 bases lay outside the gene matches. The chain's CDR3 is CASSVVGGGARNEQFF. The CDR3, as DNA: TGTGCCAGCAGCGTAGTAGGCGGGGGGGCTCGTAATGAGCAGTTCTTC. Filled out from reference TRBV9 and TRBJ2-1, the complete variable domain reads DSGVTQTPKHLITATGQRVTLRCSPRSGDLSVYWYQQSLDQGLQFLIQYYNGEERAKGNILERFSAQQFPDLHSELNLSSLELGDSALYFCASSVVGGGARNEQFFGPGTRLTVL.

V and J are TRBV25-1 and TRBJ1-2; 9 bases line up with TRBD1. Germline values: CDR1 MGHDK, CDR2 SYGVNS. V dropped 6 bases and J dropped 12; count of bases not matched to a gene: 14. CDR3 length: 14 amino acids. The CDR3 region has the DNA TGTGCCAGCAGGTCGGACAGGGGAGACTCTGGAAACACCTTC. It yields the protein CASRSDRGDSGNTF.

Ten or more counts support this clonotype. CDR3 amino acids: CASSLDLTGSDTQYF. The CDR3 region has the DNA TGTGCCAGCAGCTTAGACCTCACAGGGTCCGATACGCAGTATTTT. The chain employs TRBV11-2 and TRBJ2-3; TRBD1 might be the D (6 bases). CDR3 length: 15 amino acids. CDR1 and CDR2 (germline): SGHAT, FQNNGV. The V and J ends lost 0 bases and 6 bases respectively, with 13 bases between them.

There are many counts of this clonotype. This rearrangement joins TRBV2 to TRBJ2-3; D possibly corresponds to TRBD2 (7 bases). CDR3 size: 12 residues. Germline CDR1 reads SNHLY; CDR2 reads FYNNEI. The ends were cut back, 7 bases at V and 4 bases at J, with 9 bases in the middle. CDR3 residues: CASKGGADTQYF. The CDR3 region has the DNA TGTGCCAGCAAGGGGGGGGCAGATACGCAGTATTTT.

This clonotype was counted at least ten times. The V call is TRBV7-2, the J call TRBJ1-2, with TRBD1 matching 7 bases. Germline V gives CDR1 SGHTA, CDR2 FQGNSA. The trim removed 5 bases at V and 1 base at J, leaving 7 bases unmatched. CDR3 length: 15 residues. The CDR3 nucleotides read TGTGCCAGCAGCCAATCAGGGGGGAGTAACTATGGCTACACCTTC. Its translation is CASSQSGGSNYGYTF.

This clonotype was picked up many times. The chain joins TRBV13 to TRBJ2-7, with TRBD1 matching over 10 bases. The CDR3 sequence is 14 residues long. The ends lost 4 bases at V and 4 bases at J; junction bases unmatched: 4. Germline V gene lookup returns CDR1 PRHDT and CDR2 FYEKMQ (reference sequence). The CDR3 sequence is CASSSDRGIYEQYF. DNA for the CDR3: TGTGCCAGCAGCTCGGACAGGGGGATATACGAGCAGTACTTC. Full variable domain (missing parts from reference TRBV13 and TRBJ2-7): AAGVIQSPRHLIKEKRETATLKCYPIPRHDTVYWYQQGPGQDPQFLISFYEKMQSDKGSIPDRFSAQQFSDYHSELNMSSLELGDSALYFCASSSDRGIYEQYFGPGTRLTVT.

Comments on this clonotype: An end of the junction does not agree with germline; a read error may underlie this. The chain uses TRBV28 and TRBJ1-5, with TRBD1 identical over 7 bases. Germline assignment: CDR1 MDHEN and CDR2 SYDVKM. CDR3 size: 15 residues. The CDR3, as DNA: TGTGCCAGCACCCTAGGGGGTGGACAGGTTCAGCCCCAGCGTTTT. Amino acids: CASTLGGGQVQPQRF.

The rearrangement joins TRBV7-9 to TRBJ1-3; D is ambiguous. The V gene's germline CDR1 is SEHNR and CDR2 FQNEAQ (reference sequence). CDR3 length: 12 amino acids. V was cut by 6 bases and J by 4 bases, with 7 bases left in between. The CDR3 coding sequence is TGTGCCAGCAGGCTCCCGGGAAACACCATATATTTT. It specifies CASRLPGNTIYF.

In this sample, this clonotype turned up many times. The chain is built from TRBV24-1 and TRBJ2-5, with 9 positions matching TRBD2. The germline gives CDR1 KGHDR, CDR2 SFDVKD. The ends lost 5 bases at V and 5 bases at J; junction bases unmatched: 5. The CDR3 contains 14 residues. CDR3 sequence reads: CATSGPGLAETQYF. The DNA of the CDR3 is TGTGCCACCAGTGGTCCGGGACTAGCCGAGACCCAGTACTTC.

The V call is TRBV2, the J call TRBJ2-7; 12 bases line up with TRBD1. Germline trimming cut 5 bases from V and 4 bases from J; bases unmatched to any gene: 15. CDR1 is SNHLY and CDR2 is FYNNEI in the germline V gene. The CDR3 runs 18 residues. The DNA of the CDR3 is TGTGCCAGCAGTCTCCGGGGACAGGGGGCTAGCGGGACTTACGAGCAGTACGTC. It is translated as CASSLRGQGASGTYEQYV.

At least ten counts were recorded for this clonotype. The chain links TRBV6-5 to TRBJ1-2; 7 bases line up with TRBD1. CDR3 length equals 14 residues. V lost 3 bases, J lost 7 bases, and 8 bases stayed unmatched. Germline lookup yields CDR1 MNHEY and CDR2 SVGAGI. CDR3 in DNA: TGTGCCAGCAGTTATTACCGACAGGGTACTGGCTACACCTTC. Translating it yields CASSYYRQGTGYTF.

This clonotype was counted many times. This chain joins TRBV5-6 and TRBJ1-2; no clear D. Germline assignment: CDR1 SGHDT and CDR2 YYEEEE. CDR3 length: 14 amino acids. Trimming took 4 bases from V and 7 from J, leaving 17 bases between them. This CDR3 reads CASSHRNRGGGYTF. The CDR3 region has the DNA TGTGCCAGCAGCCATCGAAATCGGGGTGGTGGCTACACCTTC.

Here the CDR3 DNA reads TGTGCCAGCAGCCACTGCCCCCGACTAGCGGGAAGCTACGAGCAGTACGTC. Protein sequence: CASSHCPRLAGSYEQYV. The J gene is TRBJ2-7, the V gene TRBV11-2, with TRBD2 matching over 11 bases. Germline V gene sequence: CDR1 SGHAT, CDR2 FQNNGV. The CDR3 has 17 amino acids. The trim removed 5 bases at V and 3 bases at J, leaving 12 bases unmatched.

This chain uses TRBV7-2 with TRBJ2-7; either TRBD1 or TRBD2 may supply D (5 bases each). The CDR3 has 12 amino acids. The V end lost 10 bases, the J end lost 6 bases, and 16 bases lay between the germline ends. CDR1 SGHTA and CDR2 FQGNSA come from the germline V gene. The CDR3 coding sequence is TGTGCCACCGGGGCCCCGGGCGGCGAGCAGTACTTC. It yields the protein CATGAPGGEQYF.

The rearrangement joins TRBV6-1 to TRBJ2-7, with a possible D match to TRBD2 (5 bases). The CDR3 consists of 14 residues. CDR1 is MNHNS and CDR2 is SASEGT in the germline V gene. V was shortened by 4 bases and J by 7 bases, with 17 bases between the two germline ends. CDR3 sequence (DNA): TGTGCCAGCAGTGCGCTAGCTTTGGTGACGGAGCAGTACTTC. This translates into CASSALALVTEQYF.

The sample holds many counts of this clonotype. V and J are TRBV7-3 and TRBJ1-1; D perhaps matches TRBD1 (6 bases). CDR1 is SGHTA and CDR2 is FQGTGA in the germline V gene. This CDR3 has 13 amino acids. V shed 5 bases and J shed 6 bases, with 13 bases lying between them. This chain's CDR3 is CASSRQGIAEAFF. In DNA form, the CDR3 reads TGTGCCAGCAGCAGGCAGGGGATAGCTGAAGCTTTCTTT.

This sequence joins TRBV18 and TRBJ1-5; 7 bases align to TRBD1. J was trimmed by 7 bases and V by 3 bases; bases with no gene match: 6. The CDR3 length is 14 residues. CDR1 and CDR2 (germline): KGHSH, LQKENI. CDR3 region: CASSPNTGEQPQHF. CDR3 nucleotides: TGTGCCAGCTCACCTAATACAGGGGAACAGCCCCAGCATTTT.